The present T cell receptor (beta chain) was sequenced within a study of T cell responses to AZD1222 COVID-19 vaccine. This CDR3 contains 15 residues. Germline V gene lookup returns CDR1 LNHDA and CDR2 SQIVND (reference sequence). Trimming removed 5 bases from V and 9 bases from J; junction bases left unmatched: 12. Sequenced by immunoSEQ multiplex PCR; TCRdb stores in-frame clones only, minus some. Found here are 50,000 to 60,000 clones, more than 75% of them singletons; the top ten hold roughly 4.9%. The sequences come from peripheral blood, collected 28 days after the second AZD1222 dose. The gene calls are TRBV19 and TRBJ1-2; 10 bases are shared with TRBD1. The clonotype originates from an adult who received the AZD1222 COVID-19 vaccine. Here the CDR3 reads CASSVRSGTGDRYTF. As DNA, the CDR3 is TGTGCCAGTAGTGTGCGATCCGGGACAGGGGATCGCTACACCTTC.